The next 28 T cell receptor beta chains were all read from a single sample in a study of neurological immune-mediated disorders. Each CDR3 protein is one row after TCRdb ran MiXCR on the 5' RACE reads. The sample includes about 36,000 distinct CDR3 sequences, approximately 10% of them seen just once. Time point defined: technical triplicate 1. Sequenced sample: PBMCs. The receptor source for this set is a man aged 60-69 years with HTLV-1-associated myelopathy (HAM/TSP).

This clonotype has a count of ten or more. This rearrangement joins TRBV18 to TRBJ2-2; maybe TRBD1 (5 bases). V gave up 5 bases and J gave up 6 bases, with 10 bases separating them. The CDR3 loop spans 13 amino acids. CDR1 is KGHSH, CDR2 LQKENI, per germline. This CDR3 is CASSVDSPGELFF. CDR3 in DNA: TGTGCCAGCTCAGTCGACAGTCCCGGGGAGCTGTTTTTT.

This clonotype was counted many times. The chain links TRBV20-1 to TRBJ1-2, with 7 positions matching TRBD1. The V segment lost 0 bases and the J segment 0 bases; nucleotides outside the gene matches: 4. This CDR3 is 15 amino acids long. Germline values: CDR1 DFQATT, CDR2 SNEGSKA (reference sequence). CDR3 in DNA: TGCAGTGCTAGAGACCCCGGGACAGCTAACTATGGCTACACCTTC. It translates to CSARDPGTANYGYTF.

This clonotype has at least ten counts. DNA for the CDR3: TGTGCCACCAGTGATTTGCAAACCGGGATGAGAGCAGATACGCAGTATTTT. Its protein product is CATSDLQTGMRADTQYF. V is TRBV24-1 and J is TRBJ2-3, with D possibly being TRBD2 (5 bases). CDR3 length: 17 residues. Germline V gene lookup returns CDR1 KGHDR and CDR2 SFDVKD. V was trimmed by 0 bases and J by 4 bases, leaving 16 bases between them.

This clonotype occurred many times. The J gene is TRBJ2-5, the V gene TRBV15; tentatively, D is TRBD2 (6 bases). V was cut by 1 base and J by 1 base, with 10 bases left in between. The CDR3 is 15 amino acids. Germline assignment: CDR1 LNHNV and CDR2 YYDKDF (reference sequence). DNA of the CDR3: TGTGCCACCAGCAGAGGCTATAGCGGCCAAGAGACCCAGTACTTC. Residues: CATSRGYSGQETQYF.

This clonotype came up many times. Here the CDR3 reads CASSLSETQYF. In DNA, the CDR3 is TGTGCCAGCAGCTTGTCGGAGACCCAGTACTTC. The J gene is TRBJ2-5, the V gene TRBV5-6; unclear D gene. The V gene lost 1 base and the J gene lost 5 bases, with 3 bases spanning the gap. Germline CDR1 and CDR2: SGHDT and YYEEEE. The CDR3 consists of 11 residues.

The chain recombines TRBV5-1 with TRBJ2-3; TRBD2 might be the D (5 bases). Trimming removed 4 bases from V and 2 bases from J, with 17 bases in between. The length of the CDR3 is 16 residues. The germline V gene encodes CDR1 SGHRS and CDR2 YFSETQ. CDR3 amino acids: CASSPGLGTATDTQYF. The CDR3 bases are TGCGCCAGCAGCCCGGGATTGGGCACCGCCACAGATACGCAGTATTTT.

This clonotype was counted ten times or more. The chain recombines TRBV14 with TRBJ2-1, with 10 bases fitting TRBD2. There are 13 residues in the CDR3. Trimming removed 1 base from V and 9 bases from J; junction bases left unmatched: 0. Germline V gene lookup returns CDR1 SGHDN and CDR2 FVKESK. The CDR3 sequence is CASSQVAGGEQFF. CDR3 coding DNA: TGTGCCAGCAGCCAAGTAGCGGGAGGTGAGCAGTTCTTC.

The rearrangement uses TRBV12-3 or TRBV12-4 and TRBJ1-5; a possible D gene is TRBD1 (6 bases). V lost 6 bases and J lost 7, with 16 bases in between. CDR3 length: 14 residues. The CDR3 sequence: CASSPNRVGQPQHF. The CDR3 DNA follows: TGTGCCAGCAGCCCTAACAGGGTAGGCCAGCCCCAGCATTTT.

The table lists this clonotype with many counts. The genes are TRBV11-2 and TRBJ2-1; no clear D gene. The CDR3 sequence is 15 residues long. Germline V CDR1 and CDR2: SGHAT, FQNNGV. V lost 0 bases and J lost 5, with 11 bases in between. CDR3: CASSLDPGFDNEQFF. The CDR3 DNA reads TGTGCCAGCAGCTTAGATCCCGGCTTCGACAATGAGCAGTTCTTC. Complete variable domain (other parts from reference TRBV11-2 and TRBJ2-1): EAGVAQSPRYKIIEKRQSVAFWCNPISGHATLYWYQQILGQGPKLLIQFQNNGVVDDSQLPKDRFSAERLKGVDSTLKIQPAKLEDSAVYLCASSLDPGFDNEQFFGPGTRLTVL.

This clonotype was observed a handful of times. J is TRBJ2-1 and V is TRBV20-1, with 7 bases aligning to TRBD1. V shed 3 bases, J shed 5 bases, and the junction held 4 bases outside the gene matches. This CDR3 has 13 amino acids. CDR1 and CDR2 (germline): DFQATT, SNEGSKA (reference sequence). The CDR3: CSASLQGDNEQFF. CDR3 nucleotide sequence: TGCAGTGCTAGTCTGCAGGGGGACAATGAGCAGTTCTTC.

This clonotype was counted many times. The chain recombines TRBV5-1 with TRBJ2-3, with 9 bases matching TRBD2. The trim removed 2 bases at V and 6 bases at J, leaving 7 bases unmatched. Germline V gene sequence: CDR1 SGHRS, CDR2 YFSETQ. The CDR3 runs 15 residues. The CDR3 is CASSFLAGVVDTQYF. The CDR3 nucleotides are TGCGCCAGCAGCTTTTTAGCGGGAGTTGTGGATACGCAGTATTTT.

The gene calls are TRBV2 and TRBJ1-1; D uncertain. V was trimmed by 5 bases and J by 5 bases, leaving 12 bases between them. The CDR3 consists of 13 residues. CDR1 is SNHLY and CDR2 is FYNNEI in the germline V gene. The CDR3: CASSQDPPTEAFF. Written as DNA, the CDR3 is TGTGCCAGCAGTCAGGATCCCCCGACTGAAGCTTTCTTT.

This clonotype was seen more than once but under ten times. The chain carries TRBV11-2 and TRBJ2-7; a weak D match, TRBD2 (7 bases). CDR3 length equals 14 residues. Germline values: CDR1 SGHAT, CDR2 FQNNGV. The V gene lost 9 bases and the J gene lost 2 bases, with 17 bases spanning the gap. The CDR3 spells CASGVSGGPYEQYF. The CDR3 DNA follows: TGTGCCAGTGGGGTTTCGGGGGGCCCCTACGAGCAGTACTTC. Based on the CDR3 plus reference TRBV11-2 and TRBJ2-7, the full variable domain is EAGVAQSPRYKIIEKRQSVAFWCNPISGHATLYWYQQILGQGPKLLIQFQNNGVVDDSQLPKDRFSAERLKGVDSTLKIQPAKLEDSAVYLCASGVSGGPYEQYFGPGTRLTVT.

For this clonotype: Given a much more abundant clone one base away, this may be a read error. The chain recombines TRBV20-1 with TRBJ2-7, with a tentative D call TRBD1 (6 bases). Germline-derived CDR1 and CDR2 are DFQATT and SNEGSKA (reference sequence). The CDR3 has 14 residues. As DNA, the CDR3 is TGCAGTGCCACCAGACCCAGGGGTGGCTACAAGCAGTACTTC. This translates into CSATRPRGGYKQYF.

This clonotype was observed at least ten times. The chain recombines TRBV5-1 with TRBJ1-2; unclear D gene. V lost 7 bases to trimming and J lost 3 bases, with 10 bases between them. The CDR3 is 12 amino acids. Germline V CDR1 and CDR2: SGHRS, YFSETQ. CDR3: CASAPQDYGYTF. The CDR3 nucleotides are TGCGCCAGCGCACCCCAGGACTATGGCTACACCTTC. The full variable domain, its missing parts supplied by reference TRBV5-1 and TRBJ1-2, is KAGVTQTPRYLIKTRGQQVTLSCSPISGHRSVSWYQQTPGQGLQFLFEYFSETQRNKGNFPGRFSGRQFSNSRSEMNVSTLELGDSALYLCASAPQDYGYTFGSGTRLTVV.

This clonotype showed up many times. The V and J genes are TRBV20-1 and TRBJ1-1, with TRBD1 as a possible D gene (5 bases). Germline lookup yields CDR1 DFQATT and CDR2 SNEGSKA (reference sequence). The CDR3 is made up of 14 amino acids. V was clipped by 1 base and J by 0 bases, with 9 bases between them. The CDR3 spells CSARVQGVNTEAFF. For the CDR3, the DNA is TGCAGTGCTAGAGTTCAGGGAGTGAACACTGAAGCTTTCTTT.

The chain recombines TRBV5-1 with TRBJ1-3; unclear D gene. In germline, CDR1 is SGHRS, CDR2 YFSETQ. The V end was cut by 0 bases, the J end by 1 base, with 5 bases between. The CDR3 runs to 14 residues. This CDR3 reads CASSLEQSGNTIYF. Here the CDR3 DNA reads TGCGCCAGCAGCTTGGAGCAGTCTGGAAACACCATATATTTT.

This clonotype was seen ten or more times. V usage is TRBV27 and J usage is TRBJ1-1; D is unresolved. Deletions cut 2 bases from V and 4 bases from J, with 11 bases between. The length of the CDR3 is 14 residues. Germline lookup yields CDR1 MNHEY and CDR2 SMNVEV (reference sequence). CDR3 protein: CASSLAGFSTEAFF. The DNA of the CDR3 is TGTGCCAGCAGTTTAGCAGGATTTAGCACTGAAGCTTTCTTT.

This clonotype was picked up many times. This chain links TRBV20-1 with TRBJ2-1; weak D call: TRBD2 (6 bases). Germline V gene sequence: CDR1 DFQATT, CDR2 SNEGSKA (reference sequence). The CDR3 loop spans 12 amino acids. V was clipped by 3 bases and J by 6 bases, with 9 bases between them. CDR3 sequence reads: CSARYSGNEQFF. DNA for the CDR3: TGCAGTGCTAGGTATAGCGGCAATGAGCAGTTCTTC.

This clonotype was seen many times. This sequence joins TRBV20-1 and TRBJ2-3, with 9 bases aligning to TRBD1. In germline, CDR1 is DFQATT, CDR2 SNEGSKA (reference sequence). The CDR3 spans 16 residues. The V and J ends lost 6 bases and 3 bases, in that order; junction bases with no gene match: 13. The CDR3 DNA follows: TGCAGTGCCCCGAATAGCGGACAGGGGAGGACAGATACGCAGTATTTT. It specifies CSAPNSGQGRTDTQYF.

In this sample, this clonotype turned up a few times. This chain connects TRBV12-2 to TRBJ1-5. TRBV12-2 is a pseudogene segment. The CDR3 length is 15 residues. In nucleotides, the CDR3 is TGTGCAAGTCGCTTAGCGGGCGGGGAGAATCAGCCCCAGCATTTT. It yields the protein CASRLAGGENQPQHF.

This clonotype was counted at least ten times. The DNA for the CDR3 is TGCGCCAGCAGCCCGTGGGGAGCAGGGGAGACCCAGTACTTC. Protein product: CASSPWGAGETQYF. This chain joins TRBV5-1 and TRBJ2-5, with D possibly called TRBD1 or TRBD2 (5 bases each). The V and J ends lost 4 bases and 5 bases respectively, with 15 bases between them. Germline V lookup: CDR1 SGHRS, CDR2 YFSETQ. The CDR3 extends over 14 amino acids.

This clonotype appeared many times. The rearrangement uses TRBV19 and TRBJ2-6; possible D gene TRBD1, 6 bases. The CDR3 is made up of 14 amino acids. Germline V gene lookup returns CDR1 LNHDA and CDR2 SQIVND (reference sequence). Deletions cut 10 bases from V and 2 bases from J, with 12 bases between. The CDR3 spells CATDTGTGANVLTF. In DNA form, the CDR3 reads TGTGCCACCGACACAGGGACTGGGGCCAACGTCCTGACTTTC.

V is TRBV5-5 and J is TRBJ2-7; 7 bases map to TRBD1. CDR1 SGHKS and CDR2 YYEKEE come from the germline V gene (reference sequence). Trimming cost V 0 bases and J 11 bases; bases outside gene matches: 14. The CDR3 sequence is 15 residues long. CDR3 nucleotides: TGTGCCAGCAGCTTGGAGGGGGCGTACTCCTACAAGAAGTACTTC. It yields the protein CASSLEGAYSYKKYF.

The sample holds one count of this clonotype. The DNA is left out, because the CDR3 cannot be placed on it with certainty; the CDR3 is given as TCRdb lists it. The rearrangement links TRBV7-9 to TRBJ2-1; TRBD2, as called in the table, went unchecked against the DNA. The CDR3 extends over 21 residues, inclusive of both ends. Per the germline V gene, CDR1 is SEHNR and CDR2 is FQNEAQ (reference sequence). This CDR3 reads CASSFYICSASLDPAYGEQFF.

At least ten counts were recorded for this clonotype. The chain uses TRBV5-1 and TRBJ2-7; D gene unclear. V was cut by 5 bases and J by 2 bases, with 14 bases left in between. Germline loops: CDR1 SGHRS, CDR2 YFSETQ. The CDR3 runs 14 residues. The CDR3 nucleotides read TGCGCCAGCAGTCAAACCGCATCCACCTACGAGCAGTACTTC. Encoded protein: CASSQTASTYEQYF.

This clonotype was seen many times. This chain links TRBV29-1 with TRBJ2-7; D is undetermined. The CDR3 is made up of 12 amino acids. Per germline, CDR1 SQVTM and CDR2 ANQGSEA. V was clipped by 4 bases and J by 1 base, with 8 bases between them. CDR3 sequence (DNA): TGCAGCGTTGGTGAACGGTCCTACGAGCAGTACTTC. It translates to CSVGERSYEQYF.

This clonotype was seen many times. The genes are TRBV20-1 and TRBJ2-2; a possible D gene is TRBD2 (6 bases). The V gene lost 6 bases and the J gene lost 0 bases, with 14 bases spanning the gap. Germline values: CDR1 DFQATT, CDR2 SNEGSKA (reference sequence). This CDR3 region has 15 residues. The chain's CDR3 is CSASDWGANTGELFF. DNA for the CDR3: TGCAGTGCATCTGACTGGGGGGCGAACACCGGGGAGCTGTTTTTT.